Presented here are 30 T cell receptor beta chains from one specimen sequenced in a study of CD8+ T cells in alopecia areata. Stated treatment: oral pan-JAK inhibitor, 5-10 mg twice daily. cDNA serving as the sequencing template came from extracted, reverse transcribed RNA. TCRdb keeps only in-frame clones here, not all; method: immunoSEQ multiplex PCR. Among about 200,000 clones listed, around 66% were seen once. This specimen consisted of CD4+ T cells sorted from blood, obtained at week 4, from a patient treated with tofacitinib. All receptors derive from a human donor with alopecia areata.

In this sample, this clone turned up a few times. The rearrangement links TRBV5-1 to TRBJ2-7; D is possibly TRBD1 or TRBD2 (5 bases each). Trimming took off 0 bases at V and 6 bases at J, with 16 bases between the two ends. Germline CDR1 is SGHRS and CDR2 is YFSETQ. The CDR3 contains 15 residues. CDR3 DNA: TGCGCCAGCAGCTTGGGGGGGACGGACTTCTCCGAGCAGTACTTC. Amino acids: CASSLGGTDFSEQYF.

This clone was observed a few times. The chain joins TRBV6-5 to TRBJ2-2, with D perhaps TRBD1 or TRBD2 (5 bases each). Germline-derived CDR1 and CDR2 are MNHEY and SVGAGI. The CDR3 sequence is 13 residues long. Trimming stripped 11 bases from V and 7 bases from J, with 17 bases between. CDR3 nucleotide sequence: TGTGCCCACCCTGGGACGGAGAGCGGGGAGCTGTTTTTT. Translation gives CAHPGTESGELFF.

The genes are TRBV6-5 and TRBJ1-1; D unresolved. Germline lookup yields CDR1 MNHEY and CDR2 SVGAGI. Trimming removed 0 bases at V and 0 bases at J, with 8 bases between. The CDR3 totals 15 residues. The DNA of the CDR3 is TGTGCCAGCAGTTACTCGGCAAACATGAACACTGAAGCTTTCTTT. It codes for CASSYSANMNTEAFF.

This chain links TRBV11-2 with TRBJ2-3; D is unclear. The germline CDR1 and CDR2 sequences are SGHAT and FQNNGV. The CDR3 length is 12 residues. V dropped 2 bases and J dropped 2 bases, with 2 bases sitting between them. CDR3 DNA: TGTGCCAGCAGCTTAACCACAGATACGCAGTATTTT. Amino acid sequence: CASSLTTDTQYF.

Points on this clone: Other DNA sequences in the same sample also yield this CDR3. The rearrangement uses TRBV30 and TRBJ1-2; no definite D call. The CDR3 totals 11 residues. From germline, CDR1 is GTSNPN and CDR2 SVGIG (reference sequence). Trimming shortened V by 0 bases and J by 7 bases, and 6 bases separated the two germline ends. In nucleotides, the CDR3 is TGTGCCTGGAGTGTATTTGGTGGCTACACCTTC. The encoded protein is CAWSVFGGYTF.

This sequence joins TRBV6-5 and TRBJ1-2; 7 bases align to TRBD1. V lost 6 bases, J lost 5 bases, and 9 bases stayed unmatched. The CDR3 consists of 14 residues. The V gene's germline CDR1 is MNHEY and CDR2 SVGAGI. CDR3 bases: TGTGCCAGCAGCCTGGGACAGCTTCGGTATGGCTACACCTTC. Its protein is CASSLGQLRYGYTF.

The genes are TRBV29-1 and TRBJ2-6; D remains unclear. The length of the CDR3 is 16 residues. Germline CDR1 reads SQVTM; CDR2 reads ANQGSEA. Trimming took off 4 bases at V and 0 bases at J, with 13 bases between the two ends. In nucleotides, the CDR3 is TGCAGCGTTGGGGCCAGCCTGGACTCTGGGGCCAACGTCCTGACTTTC. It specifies CSVGASLDSGANVLTF.

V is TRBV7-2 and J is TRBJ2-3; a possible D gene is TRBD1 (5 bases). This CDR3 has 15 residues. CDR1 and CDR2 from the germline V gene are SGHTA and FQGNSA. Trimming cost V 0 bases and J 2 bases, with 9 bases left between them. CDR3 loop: CASSLAAQATDTQYF. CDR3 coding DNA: TGTGCCAGCAGCTTAGCTGCACAGGCCACAGATACGCAGTATTTT.

CDR3 DNA: TGTGCCAGCAGTTCCCCGTCATACGAGCAGTACTTC. Protein: CASSSPSYEQYF. This sequence joins TRBV6-6 and TRBJ2-7; D uncertain. V was pared by 4 bases and J by 4 bases, with 8 bases between. From germline, CDR1 is MNHNY and CDR2 SVGAGI (reference sequence). The CDR3 spans 12 residues.

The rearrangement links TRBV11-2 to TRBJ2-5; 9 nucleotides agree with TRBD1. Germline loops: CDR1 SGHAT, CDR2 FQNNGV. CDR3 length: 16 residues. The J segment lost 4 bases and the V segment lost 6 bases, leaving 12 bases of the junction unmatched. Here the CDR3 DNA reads TGTGCCAGCAGTTACCGGACAGGGGCGCTGGGAGAGACCCAGTACTTC. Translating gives CASSYRTGALGETQYF.

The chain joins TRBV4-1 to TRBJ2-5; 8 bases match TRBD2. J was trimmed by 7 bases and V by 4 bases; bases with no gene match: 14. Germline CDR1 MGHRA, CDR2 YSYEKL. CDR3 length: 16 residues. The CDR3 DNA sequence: TGCGCCAGCAGCCCTTCGACTGGGGAGCGGGGGAGGACCCAGTACTTC. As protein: CASSPSTGERGRTQYF.

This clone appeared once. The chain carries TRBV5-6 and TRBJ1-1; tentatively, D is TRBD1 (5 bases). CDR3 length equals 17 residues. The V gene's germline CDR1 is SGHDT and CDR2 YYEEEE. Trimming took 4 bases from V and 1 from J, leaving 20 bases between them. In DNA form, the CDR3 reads TGTGCCAGCAGCCGTGGGGACCATCAGGGCTGGAACACTGAAGCTTTCTTT. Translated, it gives CASSRGDHQGWNTEAFF.

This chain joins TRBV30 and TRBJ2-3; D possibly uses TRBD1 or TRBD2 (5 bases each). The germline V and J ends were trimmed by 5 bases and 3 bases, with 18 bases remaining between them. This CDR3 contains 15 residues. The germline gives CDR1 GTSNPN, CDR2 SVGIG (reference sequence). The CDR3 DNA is TGTGCCTGGGGGGACGGTTACGATGGAACAGATACGCAGTATTTT. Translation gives CAWGDGYDGTDTQYF.

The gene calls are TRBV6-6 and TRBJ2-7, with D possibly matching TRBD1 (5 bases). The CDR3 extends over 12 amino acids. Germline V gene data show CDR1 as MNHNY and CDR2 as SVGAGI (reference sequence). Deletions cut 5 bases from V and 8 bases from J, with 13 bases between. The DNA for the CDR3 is TGTGCCAGCAGTCCTCAGGGCTGGAAGCAGTACTTC. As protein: CASSPQGWKQYF.

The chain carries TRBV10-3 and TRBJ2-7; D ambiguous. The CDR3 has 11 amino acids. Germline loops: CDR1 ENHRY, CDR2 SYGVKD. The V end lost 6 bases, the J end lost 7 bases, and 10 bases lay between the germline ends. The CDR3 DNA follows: TGTGCCATCAGGGAGATGGAGGAGCAGTACTTC. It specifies CAIREMEEQYF.

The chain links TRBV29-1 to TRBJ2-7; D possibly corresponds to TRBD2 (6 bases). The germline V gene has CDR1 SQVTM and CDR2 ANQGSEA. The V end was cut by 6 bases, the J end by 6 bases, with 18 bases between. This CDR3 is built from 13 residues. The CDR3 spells CSVRPTSTSEQYF. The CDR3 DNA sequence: TGCAGCGTCCGCCCGACTAGTACCTCCGAGCAGTACTTC.

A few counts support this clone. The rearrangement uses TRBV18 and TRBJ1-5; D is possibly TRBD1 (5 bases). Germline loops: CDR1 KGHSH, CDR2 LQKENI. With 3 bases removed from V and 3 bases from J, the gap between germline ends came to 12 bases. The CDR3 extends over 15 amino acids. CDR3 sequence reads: CASSPPPGNNQPQHF. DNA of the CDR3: TGTGCCAGCTCACCTCCTCCAGGGAACAATCAGCCCCAGCATTTT.

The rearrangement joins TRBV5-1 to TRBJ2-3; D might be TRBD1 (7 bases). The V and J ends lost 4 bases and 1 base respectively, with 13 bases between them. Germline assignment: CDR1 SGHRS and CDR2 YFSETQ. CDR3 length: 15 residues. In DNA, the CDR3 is TGCGCCAGCAGCCAGCAGGGGGGCGGCACAGATACGCAGTATTTT. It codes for CASSQQGGGTDTQYF.

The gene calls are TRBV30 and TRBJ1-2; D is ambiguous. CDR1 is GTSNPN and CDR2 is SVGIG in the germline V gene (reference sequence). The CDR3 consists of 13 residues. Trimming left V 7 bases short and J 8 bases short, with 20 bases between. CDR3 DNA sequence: TGTGCCTCAAAGGGAACCGAGTTGGAGGGCTACACCTTC. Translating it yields CASKGTELEGYTF.

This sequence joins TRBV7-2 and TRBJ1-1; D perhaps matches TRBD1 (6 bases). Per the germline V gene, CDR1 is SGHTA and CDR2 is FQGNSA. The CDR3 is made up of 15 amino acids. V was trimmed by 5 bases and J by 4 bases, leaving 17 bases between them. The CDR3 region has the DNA TGTGCCAGCAGCCCTAGTCCAGGGGTCGGCACTGAAGCTTTCTTT. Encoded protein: CASSPSPGVGTEAFF.

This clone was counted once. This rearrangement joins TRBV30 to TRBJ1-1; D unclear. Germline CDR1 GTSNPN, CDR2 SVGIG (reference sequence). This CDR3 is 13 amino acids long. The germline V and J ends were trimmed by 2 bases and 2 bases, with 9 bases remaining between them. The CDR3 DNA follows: TGTGCCTGGAGTACAAGAGATAACACTGAAGCTTTCTTT. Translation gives CAWSTRDNTEAFF.

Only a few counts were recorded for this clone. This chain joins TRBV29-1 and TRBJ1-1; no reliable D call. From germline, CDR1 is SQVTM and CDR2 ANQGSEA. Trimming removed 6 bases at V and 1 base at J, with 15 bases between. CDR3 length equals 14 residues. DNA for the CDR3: TGCAGCGTGACCTCGTATTTAGGGAACACTGAAGCTTTCTTT. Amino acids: CSVTSYLGNTEAFF.

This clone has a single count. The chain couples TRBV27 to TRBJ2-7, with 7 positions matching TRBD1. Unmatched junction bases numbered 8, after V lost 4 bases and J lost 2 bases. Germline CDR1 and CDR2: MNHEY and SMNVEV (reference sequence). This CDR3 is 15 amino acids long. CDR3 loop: CASSSYRGRTYEQYF. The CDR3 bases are TGTGCCAGCAGTTCCTACAGGGGCCGAACCTACGAGCAGTACTTC.

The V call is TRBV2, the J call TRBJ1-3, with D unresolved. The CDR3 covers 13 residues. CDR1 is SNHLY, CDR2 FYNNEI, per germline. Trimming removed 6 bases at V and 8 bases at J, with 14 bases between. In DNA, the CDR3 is TGTGCCAGCAGCCCTGACAAGGCCGACACCATATATTTT. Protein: CASSPDKADTIYF.

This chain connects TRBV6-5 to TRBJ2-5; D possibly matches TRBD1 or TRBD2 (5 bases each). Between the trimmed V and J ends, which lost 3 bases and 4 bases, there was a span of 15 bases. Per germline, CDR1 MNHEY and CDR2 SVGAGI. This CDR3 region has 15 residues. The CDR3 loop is CASSYAKGTSETQYF. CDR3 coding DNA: TGTGCCAGCAGTTATGCGAAGGGGACGTCAGAGACCCAGTACTTC.

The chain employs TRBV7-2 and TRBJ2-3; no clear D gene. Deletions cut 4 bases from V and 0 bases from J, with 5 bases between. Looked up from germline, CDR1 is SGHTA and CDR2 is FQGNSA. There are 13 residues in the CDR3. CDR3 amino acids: CASSYASTDTQYF. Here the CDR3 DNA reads TGTGCCAGCAGCTACGCTAGCACAGATACGCAGTATTTT.

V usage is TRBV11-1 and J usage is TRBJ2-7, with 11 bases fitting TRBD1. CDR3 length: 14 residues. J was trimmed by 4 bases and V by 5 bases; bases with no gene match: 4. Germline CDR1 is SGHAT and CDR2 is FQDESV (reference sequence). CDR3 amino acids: CASSIGQGAYEQYF. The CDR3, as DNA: TGTGCCAGCAGCATCGGACAGGGGGCTTACGAGCAGTACTTC.

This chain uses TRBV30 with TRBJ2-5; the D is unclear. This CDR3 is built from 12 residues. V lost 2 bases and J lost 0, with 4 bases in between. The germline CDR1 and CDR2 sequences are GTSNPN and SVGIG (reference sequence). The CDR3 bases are TGTGCCTGGAGTTTGTACCAAGAGACCCAGTACTTC. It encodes CAWSLYQETQYF.

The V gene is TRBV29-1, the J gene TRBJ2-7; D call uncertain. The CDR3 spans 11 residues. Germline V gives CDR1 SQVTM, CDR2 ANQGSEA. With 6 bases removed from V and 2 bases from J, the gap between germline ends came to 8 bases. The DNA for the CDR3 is TGCAGCGTAAGCGACACCTACGAGCAGTACTTC. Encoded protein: CSVSDTYEQYF.

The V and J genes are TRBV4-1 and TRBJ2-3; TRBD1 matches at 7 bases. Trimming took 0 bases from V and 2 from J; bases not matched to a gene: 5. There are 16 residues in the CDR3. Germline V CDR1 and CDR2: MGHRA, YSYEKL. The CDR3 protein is CASSQERDSFTDTQYF. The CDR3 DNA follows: TGCGCCAGCAGCCAAGAACGGGACAGCTTCACAGATACGCAGTATTTT.